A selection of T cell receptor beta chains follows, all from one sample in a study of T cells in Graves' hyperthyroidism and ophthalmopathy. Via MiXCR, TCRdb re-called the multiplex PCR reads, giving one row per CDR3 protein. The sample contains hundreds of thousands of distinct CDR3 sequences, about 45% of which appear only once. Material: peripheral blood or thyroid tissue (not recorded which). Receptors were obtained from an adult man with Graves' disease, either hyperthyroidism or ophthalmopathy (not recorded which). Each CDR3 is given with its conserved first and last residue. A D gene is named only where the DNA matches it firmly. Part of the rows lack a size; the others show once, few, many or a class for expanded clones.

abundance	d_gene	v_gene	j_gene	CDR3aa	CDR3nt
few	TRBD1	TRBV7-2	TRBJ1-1	CASSPIDRVNTEAFF	TGTGCCAGCAGCCCAATCGACAGGGTGAACACTGAAGCTTTCTTT
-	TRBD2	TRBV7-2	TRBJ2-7	CASSLGGGTSYEQYF	TGTGCCAGCAGCCTCGGGGGGGGGACCTCCTACGAGCAGTACTTC
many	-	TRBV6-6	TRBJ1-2	CASSSGQYLGYTF	TGTGCCAGCAGTTCCGGACAGTATTTAGGCTACACCTTC
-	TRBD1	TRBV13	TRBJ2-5	CASSLAQGALETQYF	TGTGCCAGCAGCTTGGCTCAGGGGGCTCTGGAGACCCAGTACTTC
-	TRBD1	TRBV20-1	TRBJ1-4	CSARDAGTVEKLFF	TGCAGTGCTAGAGATGCCGGGACAGTGGAAAAACTGTTTTTT
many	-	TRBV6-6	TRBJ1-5	CASSRDGSNQPQHF	TGTGCCAGCAGTCGGGACGGTAGCAATCAGCCCCAGCATTTT
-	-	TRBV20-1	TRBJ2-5	CSAFPTRSQETQYF	TGCAGTGCCTTCCCGACTAGGTCCCAAGAGACCCAGTACTTC
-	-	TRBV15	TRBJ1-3	CATSRDRVNTIYF	TGTGCCACCAGCAGAGATAGAGTGAACACCATATATTTT
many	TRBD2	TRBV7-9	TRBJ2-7	CASSRGLDTYEQYF	TGTGCCAGCAGCCGAGGACTAGATACGTACGAGCAGTACTTC
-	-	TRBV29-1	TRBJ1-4	CSAVTTNEKLFF	TGCAGCGCCGTGACAACTAATGAAAAACTGTTTTTT